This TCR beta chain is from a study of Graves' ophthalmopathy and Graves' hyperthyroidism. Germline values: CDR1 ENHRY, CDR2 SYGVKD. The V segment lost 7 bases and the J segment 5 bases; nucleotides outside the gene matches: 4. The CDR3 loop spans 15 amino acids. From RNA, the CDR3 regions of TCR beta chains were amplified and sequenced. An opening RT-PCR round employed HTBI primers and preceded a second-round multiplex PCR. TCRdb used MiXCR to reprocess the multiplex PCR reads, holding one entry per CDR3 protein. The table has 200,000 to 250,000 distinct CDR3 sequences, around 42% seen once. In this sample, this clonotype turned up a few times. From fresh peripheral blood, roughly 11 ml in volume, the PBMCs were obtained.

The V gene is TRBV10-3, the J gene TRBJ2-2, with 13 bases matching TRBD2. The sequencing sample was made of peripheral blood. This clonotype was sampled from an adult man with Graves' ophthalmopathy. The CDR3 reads CAITEGLAGTGELFF. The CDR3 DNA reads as TGTGCCATCACCGAGGGACTAGCGGGAACCGGGGAGCTGTTTTTT.